This entry lists 29 T cell receptor beta chains sequenced from one sample in a study of blood T cell repertoires in COVID-19. Assay: immunoSEQ multiplex PCR; the TCRdb copy retains only in-frame clones and omits some. The sample contains roughly 140,000 clones, approximately 85% of which appear only once. Sequencing was performed on peripheral blood. These receptors all stem from a woman aged 60-70 years with COVID-19, enrolled during active disease.

The chain recombines TRBV6-2 or TRBV6-3 with TRBJ2-3; TRBD2 aligns across 8 bases. V lost 5 bases to trimming and J lost 3 bases; unmatched junction nucleotides: 4. CDR3 length equals 14 residues. CDR1 MNHEY and CDR2 SVGEGT come from the germline V gene. CDR3 in amino acids: CASSQRGRTDTQYF. Here the CDR3 DNA reads TGTGCCAGCAGTCAGCGCGGGAGGACAGATACGCAGTATTTT.

J is TRBJ1-1 and V is TRBV5-4; 10 bases agree with TRBD1. V was pared by 4 bases and J by 1 base, with 4 bases of the junction left unmatched. CDR1 and CDR2 (germline): SGHNT, YYREEE (reference sequence). The CDR3 totals 15 residues. CDR3 in amino acids: CASSLRTGGNTEAFF. In DNA form, the CDR3 reads TGTGCCAGCAGCCTAAGGACAGGGGGGAACACTGAAGCTTTCTTT.

This chain connects TRBV4-1 to TRBJ2-4, with 11 bases matching TRBD2. In germline, CDR1 is MGHRA, CDR2 YSYEKL. CDR3 length: 19 amino acids. V was clipped by 4 bases and J by 0 bases; unmatched bases: 11. CDR3 sequence reads: CASSLVTSGEKLAKNIQYF. The CDR3 region has the DNA TGCGCCAGCAGCCTAGTGACTAGCGGGGAAAAGCTAGCCAAAAACATTCAGTACTTC.

V is TRBV10-3 and J is TRBJ1-5, with 10 bases matching TRBD1. The germline gives CDR1 ENHRY, CDR2 SYGVKD. The CDR3 runs to 18 residues. Trimming cost V 4 bases and J 0 bases; bases outside gene matches: 9. This CDR3 reads CAISAGQGSLYSNQPQHF. The CDR3 coding sequence is TGTGCCATCAGTGCGGGACAGGGGAGTCTGTATAGCAATCAGCCCCAGCATTTT.

In this sample, this clone turned up once. The V call is TRBV30, the J call TRBJ2-7; D is possibly TRBD1 (6 bases). V was clipped by 2 bases and J by 1 base, with 12 bases between them. CDR1 is GTSNPN and CDR2 is SVGIG in the germline V gene (reference sequence). This CDR3 has 14 amino acids. In nucleotides, the CDR3 is TGTGCCTGGAGTCCCCAGACAGGTTCCTACGAGCAGTACTTC. This encodes CAWSPQTGSYEQYF.

This chain uses TRBV9 with TRBJ1-6, with D possibly being TRBD1 (6 bases). Germline values: CDR1 SGDLS, CDR2 YYNGEE. The CDR3 is made up of 15 amino acids. Trimming took off 4 bases at V and 9 bases at J, with 17 bases between the two ends. In DNA form, the CDR3 reads TGTGCCAGCAGCCAAATCGGAGGGGGGGGTTCACCCCTCCACTTT. As protein: CASSQIGGGGSPLHF.

The CDR3 is CASSQRTGGTPNTGELFF. As DNA, the CDR3 is TGCGCCAGCAGCCAGCGGACAGGAGGCACTCCGAACACCGGGGAGCTGTTTTTT. This sequence joins TRBV4-1 and TRBJ2-2; 7 bases agree with TRBD1. The CDR3 loop spans 18 amino acids. CDR1 is MGHRA and CDR2 is YSYEKL in the germline V gene. V lost 3 bases, J lost 0 bases, and 10 bases stayed unmatched.

V is TRBV19 and J is TRBJ2-7; perhaps TRBD2 as D (5 bases). Germline V gene sequence: CDR1 LNHDA, CDR2 SQIVND (reference sequence). V dropped 9 bases and J dropped 6 bases, with 6 bases sitting between them. This CDR3 region has 9 residues. CDR3 sequence reads: CASGGEQYF. Written as DNA, the CDR3 is TGTGCCAGCGGAGGCGAGCAGTACTTC.

The chain joins TRBV5-6 to TRBJ1-2; possibly TRBD1 for D (6 bases). This CDR3 is built from 15 residues. Germline V gene data show CDR1 as SGHDT and CDR2 as YYEEEE. Between the trimmed V and J ends, which lost 4 bases and 4 bases, there was a span of 17 bases. The CDR3 region has the DNA TGTGCCAGCAGCAGACGTAGACAGGCCTCCTATGGCTACACCTTC. Translation: CASSRRRQASYGYTF.

The V call is TRBV28, the J call TRBJ2-7; D might be TRBD2 (7 bases). There are 14 residues in the CDR3. Trimming left V 3 bases short and J 8 bases short, with 17 bases between. Germline-derived CDR1 and CDR2 are MDHEN and SYDVKM. CDR3 protein: CASSFGGGGLQQYF. In nucleotides, the CDR3 is TGTGCCAGCAGTTTTGGGGGCGGGGGACTACAGCAGTACTTC.

V is TRBV7-2 and J is TRBJ2-3; a weak D match, TRBD2 (6 bases). The CDR3 contains 14 residues. The germline CDR1 and CDR2 sequences are SGHTA and FQGNSA. V was cut by 4 bases and J by 2 bases, with 10 bases left in between. The CDR3 region is CASSSDYSTDTQYF. CDR3 DNA: TGTGCCAGCAGCTCGGACTATTCCACAGATACGCAGTATTTT. The full variable domain, its missing parts supplied by reference TRBV7-2 and TRBJ2-3, is GAGVSQSPSNKVTEKGKDVELRCDPISGHTALYWYRQSLGQGLEFLIYFQGNSAPDKSGLPSDRFSAERTGGSVSTLTIQRTQQEDSAVYLCASSSDYSTDTQYFGPGTRLTVL.

The chain joins TRBV6-4 to TRBJ1-5; D unclear. The CDR3 totals 13 residues. CDR1 and CDR2 from the germline V gene are MRHNA and SNTAGT. Trimming removed 3 bases from V and 9 bases from J, with 12 bases in between. The CDR3, as DNA: TGTGCCAGCAGTGAAGAAGGACGGGGGCCCCAGCATTTT. This codes for CASSEEGRGPQHF.

This sequence joins TRBV19 and TRBJ1-2; no clear D gene. The V gene's germline CDR1 is LNHDA and CDR2 SQIVND (reference sequence). The length of the CDR3 is 14 residues. The V gene lost 4 bases and the J gene lost 3 bases, with 12 bases spanning the gap. The CDR3 protein is CASSKGREHYGYTF. The DNA of the CDR3 is TGTGCCAGTAGTAAAGGGAGGGAACACTATGGCTACACCTTC. Drawing the rest from reference TRBV19 and TRBJ1-2, the complete variable domain is DGGITQSPKYLFRKEGQNVTLSCEQNLNHDAMYWYRQDPGQGLRLIYYSQIVNDFQKGDIAEGYSVSREKKESFPLTVTSAQKNPTAFYLCASSKGREHYGYTFGSGTRLTVV.

This clone was picked up one time. The chain uses TRBV7-2 and TRBJ1-5, with 12 nucleotides matching TRBD1. The CDR3 length is 13 residues. The V and J ends lost 8 bases and 5 bases, in that order; junction bases with no gene match: 1. Germline CDR1 is SGHTA and CDR2 is FQGNSA. CDR3 residues: CASGTGGHQPQHF. The CDR3 DNA reads as TGTGCCAGCGGGACAGGGGGCCATCAGCCCCAGCATTTT.

A single count supports this clone. V and J are TRBV5-4 and TRBJ1-2, with TRBD1 matching over 8 bases. CDR1 is SGHNT, CDR2 YYREEE, per germline (reference sequence). The CDR3 totals 16 residues. V lost 3 bases and J lost 8; bases outside the gene matches: 15. CDR3 in amino acids: CASSSHPGTGREGYTF. The CDR3, as DNA: TGTGCCAGCAGCTCTCATCCCGGGACAGGACGAGAGGGCTACACCTTC.

A single count supports this clone. The J gene is TRBJ1-2, the V gene TRBV29-1; D may be TRBD1 (5 bases). The germline V gene has CDR1 SQVTM and CDR2 ANQGSEA. The length of the CDR3 is 11 residues. V was cut by 4 bases and J by 4 bases, with 7 bases left in between. Written as DNA, the CDR3 is TGCAGCGTTGTGGGGGGCTATGGCTACACCTTC. Its protein is CSVVGGYGYTF.

This clone was seen only once. This chain links TRBV6-4 with TRBJ1-5; 7 bases align to TRBD1. The CDR3 is 16 amino acids. V was pared by 6 bases and J by 1 base, with 9 bases of the junction left unmatched. CDR1 is MRHNA and CDR2 is SNTAGT in the germline V gene. CDR3 DNA: TGTGCCAGCAGGGATAGGGGACAGTTCAGCAATCAGCCCCAGCATTTT. This translates into CASRDRGQFSNQPQHF.

The V and J genes are TRBV6-4 and TRBJ2-3, with TRBD1 as a possible D gene (6 bases). The V gene's germline CDR1 is MRHNA and CDR2 SNTAGT. This CDR3 comprises 14 residues. The V gene lost 7 bases and the J gene lost 0 bases, with 11 bases spanning the gap. CDR3 nucleotide sequence: TGTGCCAGCAAGAGGACAGCAAGCACAGATACGCAGTATTTT. This codes for CASKRTASTDTQYF.

The V gene is TRBV6-2 or TRBV6-3, the J gene TRBJ1-1; no firm D call. Trimming left V 6 bases short and J 6 bases short, with 14 bases between. Germline V gene sequence: CDR1 MNHEY, CDR2 SVGEGT. This CDR3 is 13 amino acids long. The CDR3 bases are TGTGCCAGCAGCCTCCGGGGAGTCTCTGAAGCTTTCTTT. This translates into CASSLRGVSEAFF.

This clone was recorded only once. The chain has TRBV27 and TRBJ2-3, with D uncertain. Germline values: CDR1 MNHEY, CDR2 SMNVEV (reference sequence). Trimming pared 4 bases from V and 6 bases from J, leaving 11 bases between. The CDR3 runs 13 residues. CDR3 nucleotides: TGTGCCAGCAGTTACTCCGGTATCGATACGCAGTATTTT. It codes for CASSYSGIDTQYF.

Remarks on this clone: At one end the junction does not follow the germline gene, possibly because of a read error. The chain carries TRBV19 and TRBJ2-6; a possible D gene is TRBD1 (6 bases). The CDR3 runs 16 residues. Germline assignment: CDR1 LNHDA and CDR2 SQIVND (reference sequence). The CDR3 DNA is TGTGCCAGTAGTTTAGAGGACAGTCTCTTTTCCAACGTCCTGACTTTC. It encodes CASSLEDSLFSNVLTF.

The chain is built from TRBV4-3 and TRBJ2-1; 7 nucleotides line up with TRBD1. The V gene end was trimmed by 4 bases and the J gene end by 7 bases; junction bases not matched to a gene: 7. Germline V gene data show CDR1 as LGHNA and CDR2 as YSLEER. The CDR3 has 14 residues. Here the CDR3 DNA reads TGCGCCAGCAGCCCAATGACAGGGCGGAATGAGCAGTTCTTC. As protein: CASSPMTGRNEQFF.

The chain is built from TRBV27 and TRBJ2-3; 11 bases are shared with TRBD2. The V gene end was trimmed by 5 bases and the J gene end by 6 bases; junction bases not matched to a gene: 4. The germline gives CDR1 MNHEY, CDR2 SMNVEV (reference sequence). This CDR3 has 14 residues. CDR3 in amino acids: CASSDSGGADTQYF. In DNA form, the CDR3 reads TGTGCCAGCAGTGATAGCGGGGGGGCCGATACGCAGTATTTT.

Comment on this clone: Different DNA sequences within this sample yield the same CDR3. The chain employs TRBV18 and TRBJ2-3, with 11 bases matching TRBD2. The V gene end was trimmed by 1 base and the J gene end by 4 bases; junction bases not matched to a gene: 1. The CDR3 has 15 amino acids. Germline loops: CDR1 KGHSH, CDR2 LQKENI. The CDR3 DNA reads TGTGCCAGCTCACCACTAGCGGGGGGGCCAGATACGCAGTATTTT. Protein: CASSPLAGGPDTQYF.

This chain connects TRBV15 to TRBJ2-2; no definite D call. Trimming cost V 0 bases and J 7 bases, with 15 bases left between them. CDR3 length: 16 residues. The germline V gene encodes CDR1 LNHNV and CDR2 YYDKDF (reference sequence). DNA of the CDR3: TGTGCCACCAGCAGAGATTTACTAAGGAATGACGGGGAGCTGTTTTTT. Translation gives CATSRDLLRNDGELFF.

V gene TRBV5-1 combines with J gene TRBJ2-3; D is unresolved. This CDR3 contains 14 residues. With 1 base removed from V and 6 bases from J, the gap between germline ends came to 12 bases. Germline CDR1 SGHRS, CDR2 YFSETQ. CDR3 coding DNA: TGCGCCAGCAGCTTGACACAAACCTCCGATACGCAGTATTTT. It codes for CASSLTQTSDTQYF.

This clone has a handful of counts. The J gene is TRBJ1-2, the V gene TRBV27, with D possibly TRBD1 on 6 matching bases. CDR1 and CDR2 from the germline V gene are MNHEY and SMNVEV (reference sequence). Trimming cost V 6 bases and J 6 bases, with 17 bases left between them. The CDR3 covers 14 residues. CDR3 DNA: TGTGCCAGCAGACCCCTAGGGACAACTCATGGCTACACCTTC. Residues: CASRPLGTTHGYTF.

The chain combines TRBV7-9 with TRBJ2-2; 7 nucleotides line up with TRBD2. With 2 bases clipped from V and 3 bases from J, the junction kept 6 bases outside the gene matches. Looked up from germline, CDR1 is SEHNR and CDR2 is FQNEAQ (reference sequence). The CDR3 extends over 16 amino acids. CDR3 coding DNA: TGTGCCAGCAGCTTAAGGGAGGGCAGATACACCGGGGAGCTGTTTTTT. This codes for CASSLREGRYTGELFF.

This clone was counted a single time. The chain joins TRBV19 to TRBJ1-6; no clear D gene. V shed 5 bases and J shed 1 base, with 18 bases lying between them. The CDR3 spans 18 residues. Germline V gene sequence: CDR1 LNHDA, CDR2 SQIVND (reference sequence). CDR3 amino acids: CASSAVLRSGSYNSPLHF. As DNA, the CDR3 is TGTGCCAGTAGTGCCGTTCTCCGATCGGGATCCTATAATTCACCCCTCCACTTT.